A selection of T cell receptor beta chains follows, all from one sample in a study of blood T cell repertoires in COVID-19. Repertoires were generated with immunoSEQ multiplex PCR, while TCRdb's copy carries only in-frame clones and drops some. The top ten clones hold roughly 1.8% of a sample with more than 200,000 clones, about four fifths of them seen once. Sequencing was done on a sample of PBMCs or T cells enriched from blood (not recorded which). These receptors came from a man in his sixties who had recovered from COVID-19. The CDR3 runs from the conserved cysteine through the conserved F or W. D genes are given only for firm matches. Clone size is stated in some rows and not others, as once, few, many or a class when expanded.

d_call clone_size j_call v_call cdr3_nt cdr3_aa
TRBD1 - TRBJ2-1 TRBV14 TGTGCCAGCAGCCTAGGGGGCCCCTCCTACAATGAGCAGTTCTTC CASSLGGPSYNEQFF
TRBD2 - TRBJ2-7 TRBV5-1 TGCGCCAGCAGCTTCCGGGGGGGAGGCGAGCAGTACTTC CASSFRGGGEQYF
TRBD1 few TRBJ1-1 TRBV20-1 TGCAGTGCTAGGGACAGGGGGGAAGCTTTCTTT CSARDRGEAFF
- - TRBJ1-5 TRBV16 TGTGCCAGCAGCCCAAACAGTCAGCCCCAGCATTTT CASSPNSQPQHF
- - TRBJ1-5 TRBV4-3 TGCGCCAGCAGCCAAGGCTTTGGCGGGTGGAATCAGCCCCAGCATTTT CASSQGFGGWNQPQHF
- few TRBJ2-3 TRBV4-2 TGTGCCAGCAGCCAGGGACTGAGGGAAGATACGCAGTATTTT CASSQGLREDTQYF
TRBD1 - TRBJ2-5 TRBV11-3 TGTGCCAGCAGCCTTGGACAGGGACAAAAAGAGACCCAGTACTTC CASSLGQGQKETQYF
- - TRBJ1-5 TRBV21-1 TGTGCCGGCAGCAAAGCGCCTTACTTGAACGGGACAGAATTTTATAGCAATCAGCCCCAGCATTTT CAGSKAPYLNGTEFYSNQPQHF
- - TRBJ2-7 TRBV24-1 TGTGCCACCAGTGATTCTAGGCGGACTTACGAGCAGTACTTC CATSDSRRTYEQYF
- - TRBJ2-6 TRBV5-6 TGTGCCAGCAGCTTAATCGCGTTCTCTGGGGCCAACGTCCTGACTTTC CASSLIAFSGANVLTF
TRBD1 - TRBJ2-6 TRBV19 TGTGCCAGTAGTATCGAGGGGGCAACCTCCTCTGGGGCCAACGTCCTGACTTTC CASSIEGATSSGANVLTF
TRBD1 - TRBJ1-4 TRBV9 TGTGCCAGCAGCGTAGACAGGGGCCCCTCTAATGAAAAACTGTTTTTT CASSVDRGPSNEKLFF
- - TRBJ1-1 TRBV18 TGTGCCAGCTCACCCCGACTAGACACGCACACTGAAGCTTTCTTT CASSPRLDTHTEAFF